These 30 T cell receptor beta chains originate from one sample sequenced in a study of PD-1 blockade in classical Hodgkin lymphoma. The sample's time point: cycle 4 day 1 (C4D1), after six to seven weeks of nivolumab. All the patients suffered relapse after autologous stem cell transplantation, and brentuximab vedotin exposure differed. Sequencing was performed with immunoSEQ multiplex PCR; in TCRdb, only in-frame clones are kept and a portion is missing. This sample has 96,000 or so clones, with roughly 91% found just once. Source: peripheral blood mononuclear cells (PBMCs), taken before the fourth cycle of nivolumab. These receptors originate from a human donor with classical Hodgkin lymphoma.

This chain connects TRBV6-4 to TRBJ2-3, with TRBD2 as a possible D gene (5 bases). The germline V gene encodes CDR1 MRHNA and CDR2 SNTAGT. The CDR3 extends over 16 amino acids. V was shortened by 0 bases and J by 0 bases, with 10 bases between the two germline ends. CDR3 DNA sequence: TGTGCCAGCAGTGACTCTGACGGGGATAGCACAGATACGCAGTATTTT. Protein sequence: CASSDSDGDSTDTQYF.

The genes are TRBV30 and TRBJ1-5; TRBD1 is a possible D gene (6 bases). The CDR3 is 15 residues long. From germline, CDR1 is GTSNPN and CDR2 SVGIG (reference sequence). V shed 1 base and J shed 4 bases, with 14 bases lying between them. CDR3 bases: TGTGCCTGGAGTGGATCCATAACAGGGAATCAGCCCCAGCATTTT. The encoded protein is CAWSGSITGNQPQHF.

The chain couples TRBV2 to TRBJ2-5; tentative D call: TRBD1 (5 bases). Germline-derived CDR1 and CDR2 are SNHLY and FYNNEI. Trimming removed 1 base from V and 5 bases from J, with 14 bases in between. This CDR3 has 15 residues. For the CDR3, the DNA is TGTGCCAGCAGTGAAGAGGTAGGGGCAGCGGAGACCCAGTACTTC. Protein sequence: CASSEEVGAAETQYF.

The chain is built from TRBV9 and TRBJ2-4; D remains unclear. Germline values: CDR1 SGDLS, CDR2 YYNGEE. The ends were cut back, 3 bases at V and 0 bases at J, with 4 bases in the middle. This CDR3 spans 13 amino acids. Here the CDR3 DNA reads TGTGCCAGCAGCGCACCAGCCAAAAACATTCAGTACTTC. Encoded protein: CASSAPAKNIQYF.

This sequence joins TRBV7-9 and TRBJ2-3, with 10 bases lining up with TRBD1. Germline V CDR1 and CDR2: SEHNR, FQNEAQ (reference sequence). The CDR3 is made up of 15 amino acids. The V gene end was trimmed by 4 bases and the J gene end by 1 base; junction bases not matched to a gene: 2. CDR3 nucleotides: TGTGCCAGCAGCTGGGACAGGGGCGGCACAGATACGCAGTATTTT. It yields the protein CASSWDRGGTDTQYF.

CDR3 in amino acids: CASSPPGLGKETQYF. For the CDR3, the DNA is TGTGCCAGCTCACCACCGGGACTAGGAAAAGAGACCCAGTACTTC. V is TRBV18 and J is TRBJ2-5; 8 bases align to TRBD2. There are 15 residues in the CDR3. CDR1 and CDR2 (germline): KGHSH, LQKENI. The V segment lost 0 bases and the J segment 3 bases; nucleotides outside the gene matches: 3.

The chain couples TRBV7-6 to TRBJ2-7; D call uncertain. CDR1 is SGHVS and CDR2 is FNYEAQ in the germline V gene. Deletions cut 1 base from V and 3 bases from J, with 7 bases between. The CDR3 length is 13 residues. CDR3 sequence (DNA): TGTGCCAGCAGCTTAGTTTCGTTCTACGAGCAGTACTTC. This encodes CASSLVSFYEQYF.

This clone was recorded only once. The chain carries TRBV27 and TRBJ2-5, with a weak D call TRBD2 (5 bases). Trimming took off 4 bases at V and 5 bases at J, with 14 bases between the two ends. The V gene's germline CDR1 is MNHEY and CDR2 SMNVEV (reference sequence). The CDR3 totals 14 residues. CDR3 loop: CASSSSSPSETQYF. CDR3 DNA sequence: TGTGCCAGCAGTTCGTCTAGCCCTTCGGAGACCCAGTACTTC.

The chain has TRBV5-6 and TRBJ2-1, with 11 bases fitting TRBD2. The CDR3 covers 16 residues. Unmatched junction bases numbered 13, after V lost 4 bases and J lost 10 bases. Germline assignment: CDR1 SGHDT and CDR2 YYEEEE. The CDR3 bases are TGTGCCAGCAGCATGCAACTAGCGGGAGAGGGGTTGGAGCAGTTCTTC. It yields the protein CASSMQLAGEGLEQFF.

This clone has only one observation. The chain couples TRBV5-1 to TRBJ1-1; D is possibly TRBD1 (5 bases). Trimming left V 2 bases short and J 3 bases short, with 14 bases between. CDR1 is SGHRS, CDR2 YFSETQ, per germline. This CDR3 has 15 residues. For the CDR3, the DNA is TGCGCCAGCAGCTTCCAACCGGGACTCCACACTGAAGCTTTCTTT. Its translation: CASSFQPGLHTEAFF.

This chain links TRBV10-3 with TRBJ2-5, with TRBD1 identical over 10 bases. Per the germline V gene, CDR1 is ENHRY and CDR2 is SYGVKD. The CDR3 is 18 amino acids. J lost 3 bases, V lost 7 bases, and 17 bases had no gene match. CDR3 residues: CAINDGRRQGALEETQYF. The CDR3 DNA is TGTGCCATCAACGACGGCCGCCGACAGGGGGCCCTCGAAGAGACCCAGTACTTC.

This rearrangement joins TRBV27 to TRBJ1-1; TRBD1 aligns across 8 bases. This CDR3 comprises 13 residues. V lost 6 bases, J lost 10 bases, and 10 bases stayed unmatched. In germline, CDR1 is MNHEY, CDR2 SMNVEV (reference sequence). CDR3 coding DNA: TGTGCCAGCAGCTCAGGGGGCGATTACGGAGCTTTCTTT. Amino acids: CASSSGGDYGAFF.

V and J are TRBV4-2 and TRBJ2-1; D unclear. V was clipped by 1 base and J by 8 bases, with 12 bases between them. This CDR3 is built from 14 residues. Germline V CDR1 and CDR2: LGHNA, YNFKEQ. The CDR3 sequence is CASSQGTPTHEQFF. The CDR3 coding sequence is TGTGCCAGCAGCCAAGGGACCCCTACACATGAGCAGTTCTTC.

V is TRBV7-5 and J is TRBJ1-3. TRBV7-5 is a pseudogene locus. The CDR3 is made up of 15 amino acids. Written as DNA, the CDR3 is TGTGTCAGAAGATTAGTCCGTATCTCTGGAAACACCATATATTTT. Amino acid sequence: CVRRLVRISGNTIYF.

This sequence joins TRBV6-5 and TRBJ1-5; TRBD1 aligns across 9 bases. Germline lookup yields CDR1 MNHEY and CDR2 SVGAGI. The CDR3 spans 15 residues. The V gene end was trimmed by 5 bases and the J gene end by 1 base; junction bases not matched to a gene: 3. CDR3 sequence: CASSRGTGSNQPQHF. The CDR3 region has the DNA TGTGCCAGCAGTCGCGGGACAGGGAGCAATCAGCCCCAGCATTTT.

The V call is TRBV27, the J call TRBJ1-1, with D tentatively TRBD1 (6 bases). Germline V gene data show CDR1 as MNHEY and CDR2 as SMNVEV (reference sequence). Trimming stripped 6 bases from V and 6 bases from J, with 11 bases between. The CDR3 consists of 12 residues. CDR3 in amino acids: CASSRGGAEAFF. For the CDR3, the DNA is TGTGCCAGCAGCAGGGGAGGGGCTGAAGCTTTCTTT.

The CDR3 DNA sequence: TGTGCCAGCAGCTTAGTATCCGGATACGAGCAGTACTTC. This codes for CASSLVSGYEQYF. The chain couples TRBV7-9 to TRBJ2-7; D remains ambiguous. V lost 1 base, J lost 4 bases, and 8 bases lay in between. Per germline, CDR1 SEHNR and CDR2 FQNEAQ (reference sequence). The CDR3 runs 13 residues.

J is TRBJ2-7 and V is TRBV7-9; no definite D call. CDR1 and CDR2 from the germline V gene are SEHNR and FQNEAQ (reference sequence). The CDR3 runs to 11 residues. The V end lost 5 bases, the J end lost 4 bases, and 6 bases lay between the germline ends. For the CDR3, the DNA is TGTGCCAGCAGCCCCCTTTACGAGCAGTACTTC. It yields the protein CASSPLYEQYF. Supplemented by reference TRBV7-9 and TRBJ2-7, the full variable domain reads DTGVSQNPRHKITKRGQNVTFRCDPISEHNRLYWYRQTLGQGPEFLTYFQNEAQLEKSRLLSDRFSAERPKGSFSTLEIQRTEQGDSAMYLCASSPLYEQYFGPGTRLTVT.

The chain is built from TRBV4-1 and TRBJ2-2; D is ambiguous. The CDR3 has 14 amino acids. V was shortened by 0 bases and J by 6 bases, with 8 bases between the two germline ends. Germline V CDR1 and CDR2: MGHRA, YSYEKL. CDR3 nucleotide sequence: TGCGCCAGCAGCCAAGATCGGAGTCCCGGGGAGCTGTTTTTT. Protein: CASSQDRSPGELFF.

This clone was seen just once. The chain uses TRBV29-1 and TRBJ2-2; D remains unclear. In germline, CDR1 is SQVTM, CDR2 ANQGSEA. V dropped 7 bases and J dropped 6 bases, with 9 bases sitting between them. The length of the CDR3 is 11 residues. CDR3 coding DNA: TGCAGCGCCTATGGACCCGGGGAGCTGTTTTTT. Its protein is CSAYGPGELFF.

This chain connects TRBV19 to TRBJ2-7; D remains unclear. The germline CDR1 and CDR2 sequences are LNHDA and SQIVND (reference sequence). V lost 3 bases and J lost 2, with 14 bases in between. The CDR3 covers 15 residues. As DNA, the CDR3 is TGTGCCAGTAGTATCCCTGGGCTAGAGCCCTACGAGCAGTACTTC. It specifies CASSIPGLEPYEQYF. Full variable domain (rest looked up from reference TRBV19 and TRBJ2-7): DGGITQSPKYLFRKEGQNVTLSCEQNLNHDAMYWYRQDPGQGLRLIYYSQIVNDFQKGDIAEGYSVSREKKESFPLTVTSAQKNPTAFYLCASSIPGLEPYEQYFGPGTRLTVT.

The chain is built from TRBV5-4 and TRBJ2-7; 7 positions agree with TRBD2. The CDR3 contains 16 residues. Germline-derived CDR1 and CDR2 are SGHNT and YYREEE (reference sequence). After removal of 4 bases from V and 1 base from J, the junction contained 11 bases not matched to a gene. The CDR3 loop is CASSRVSSGPSYEQYF. CDR3 in DNA: TGTGCCAGCAGCCGTGTCTCTAGCGGACCTTCCTACGAGCAGTACTTC.

The V gene is TRBV6-5, the J gene TRBJ2-7; D tentatively fits TRBD1 or TRBD2 (5 bases each). V dropped 0 bases and J dropped 0 bases, with 9 bases sitting between them. Germline V gene lookup returns CDR1 MNHEY and CDR2 SVGAGI. The length of the CDR3 is 15 residues. CDR3 DNA sequence: TGTGCCAGCAGTTACTCGCTCGGGACCTCCTACGAGCAGTACTTC. This translates into CASSYSLGTSYEQYF.

V and J are TRBV2 and TRBJ1-2, with 9 positions matching TRBD1. CDR1 and CDR2 from the germline V gene are SNHLY and FYNNEI. CDR3 length: 16 residues. With 1 base clipped from V and 6 bases from J, the junction kept 9 bases outside the gene matches. This chain's CDR3 is CASSEVVDRGYDGYTF. Here the CDR3 DNA reads TGTGCCAGCAGTGAAGTAGTGGACAGGGGTTATGATGGCTACACCTTC.

The chain carries TRBV5-1 and TRBJ2-3; 14 bases are shared with TRBD2. V gave up 1 base and J gave up 4 bases; unmatched junction bases: 8. Per germline, CDR1 SGHRS and CDR2 YFSETQ. The CDR3 runs to 18 residues. In nucleotides, the CDR3 is TGCGCCAGCAGCTTGTTGGGGACTAGCGGGAGTATCGCAGATACGCAGTATTTT. Amino acid sequence: CASSLLGTSGSIADTQYF.

The CDR3 spells CASSEARQDSEKLFF. CDR3 coding DNA: TGTGCCAGCAGTGAGGCTCGACAGGACAGTGAAAAACTGTTTTTT. The chain joins TRBV2 to TRBJ1-4; D is possibly TRBD1 (6 bases). The germline V gene has CDR1 SNHLY and CDR2 FYNNEI. The CDR3 totals 15 residues. V was cut by 3 bases and J by 7 bases, with 15 bases left in between.

This rearrangement joins TRBV6-5 to TRBJ1-1; D gene unclear. Deletions cut 6 bases from V and 0 bases from J, with 11 bases between. There are 14 residues in the CDR3. CDR1 MNHEY and CDR2 SVGAGI come from the germline V gene. The CDR3 loop reads CASSRDGLNTEAFF. The DNA of the CDR3 is TGTGCCAGCAGCCGCGACGGCTTGAACACTGAAGCTTTCTTT.

The chain joins TRBV7-9 to TRBJ2-7; 9 nucleotides line up with TRBD2. Germline lookup yields CDR1 SEHNR and CDR2 FQNEAQ (reference sequence). Trimming took 2 bases from V and 4 from J; bases not matched to a gene: 9. The length of the CDR3 is 16 residues. The CDR3 nucleotides are TGTGCCAGCAGCTTAAATTCCGCTAGCGGGATTTACGAGCAGTACTTC. Protein: CASSLNSASGIYEQYF.

The rearrangement joins TRBV30 to TRBJ1-2; TRBD1 matches 7 bases. The CDR3 has 18 residues. The germline V gene encodes CDR1 GTSNPN and CDR2 SVGIG (reference sequence). With 1 base clipped from V and 2 bases from J, the junction kept 16 bases outside the gene matches. The chain's CDR3 is CAWSGAGQGVYPNYGYTF. The DNA for the CDR3 is TGTGCCTGGAGTGGTGCCGGGCAGGGGGTATACCCCAACTATGGCTACACCTTC.

J is TRBJ2-5 and V is TRBV7-9; 7 bases agree with TRBD2. The CDR3 consists of 17 residues. J gave up 2 bases and V 0 bases, and 9 bases lay outside the gene matches. Germline lookup yields CDR1 SEHNR and CDR2 FQNEAQ (reference sequence). The CDR3: CASSLAREPRVQETQYF. The CDR3 DNA follows: TGTGCCAGCAGCTTAGCGCGGGAGCCAAGAGTACAAGAGACCCAGTACTTC.